These 4 T cell receptor beta chains were all obtained from the same sample, sequenced in a study of beta chain features in type 1 diabetes (dated by TCRdb to between 2018 and 2020). The research as a whole found: A moderate but significant shortening of TCRB CDR3 length was observed in type 1 diabetes patients in all four CD4+ subsets.

The library was made by the immunoSEQ multiplex PCR assay. The entire amount of isolated RNA was reverse transcribed using the High Capacity cDNA Reverse Transcription Kit, so the sequenced TCRB transcripts were expressed ones. What TCRdb holds here is the immuneACCESS table cut down to in-frame rearrangements. Part of the clones is not present; checked against another copy, under half of the missing clones reflect an unresolved V gene, and the others are unexplained. In all, the sample holds about 160,000 clones, and around 8% of those were seen once. Around 0.5% of the sample is taken by the ten largest. For these receptors, no antigen is known. The sequenced sample consisted of central memory CD4+ T cells from blood. The receptors originated from a woman in her late teens or twenties with type 1 diabetes.

There are a few counts of this clone. V is TRBV7-3 and J is TRBJ2-3; 15 positions agree with TRBD2. The trim removed 5 bases at V and 5 bases at J, leaving 5 bases unmatched. This CDR3 contains 16 residues. CDR1 and CDR2 (germline): SGHTA, FQGTGA. The CDR3 region has the DNA TGTGCCAGCAGCCGGGGACTAGCGGGAGGTCAAGATACGCAGTATTTT. Its translation is CASSRGLAGGQDTQYF.

The genes are TRBV5-1 and TRBJ2-5, with a weak D call TRBD2 (6 bases). CDR1 and CDR2 from the germline V gene are SGHRS and YFSETQ. Trimming stripped 4 bases from V and 5 bases from J, with 15 bases between. This CDR3 spans 14 amino acids. The CDR3, as DNA: TGCGCCAGCAGCCACCCGGGGAGGAGGGAGACCCAGTACTTC. Amino acid sequence: CASSHPGRRETQYF.

J is TRBJ2-5 and V is TRBV4-2; 8 nucleotides line up with TRBD1. CDR3 length equals 14 residues. CDR1 is LGHNA and CDR2 is YNFKEQ in the germline V gene. After removal of 3 bases from V and 5 bases from J, the junction contained 5 bases not matched to a gene. The CDR3 region is CASSHDRGRETQYF. CDR3 sequence (DNA): TGTGCCAGCAGCCACGACAGGGGTCGTGAGACCCAGTACTTC.

This sequence joins TRBV7-2 and TRBJ2-7; TRBD1 matches 9 bases. V was clipped by 5 bases and J by 6 bases; unmatched bases: 8. Germline V gene data show CDR1 as SGHTA and CDR2 as FQGNSA. The CDR3 is made up of 14 amino acids. The CDR3 bases are TGTGCCAGCAGCCCGGCCGGGACAGGGCCCGAGCAGTACTTC. Residues: CASSPAGTGPEQYF.